Listed below are T cell receptor beta chains from one sample, sequenced in a study of cytomegalovirus exposure and HLA in healthy donors. The data were produced by immunoSEQ multiplex PCR, yet TCRdb's version contains in-frame clones alone and is incomplete. The sample has around 120,000 clones; around 76% are singletons. The sequencing input was PBMCs. The receptors were sampled from a man aged 60 to 75 in good health and CMV-seropositive. The CDR3 runs from the conserved cysteine through the conserved F or W. A D gene is named only where the DNA matches it firmly. Only some rows state a clone size, as once, few, many or a class for expanded clones.

CDR3 length	D gene	V gene	clone size	J gene	CDR3 protein	CDR3 DNA
15	NA	TRBV6-5	few	TRBJ2-2	CASRPRRGGTGELFF	TGTGCCAGCAGGCCCCGGCGGGGCGGCACCGGGGAGCTGTTTTTT
15	TRBD2	TRBV14	few	TRBJ2-1	CASSRGGLLYNEQFF	TGTGCCAGCAGCCGGGGGGGACTTCTCTACAATGAGCAGTTCTTC
14	TRBD1	TRBV2	few	TRBJ1-6	CASSRDRYNSPLHF	TGTGCCAGCAGTAGGGACAGATATAATTCACCCCTCCACTTT
15	TRBD1	TRBV5-1	NA	TRBJ1-4	CASSSDRRPNEKLFF	TGCGCCAGCAGCTCGGACAGGCGCCCTAATGAAAAACTGTTTTTT
16	NA	TRBV21-1	NA	TRBJ2-2	CASSKATGQVTGELFF	TGTGCCAGCAGCAAAGCCACAGGGCAAGTCACCGGGGAGCTGTTTTTT
14	NA	TRBV27	NA	TRBJ2-5	CASSLLGQLETQYF	TGTGCCAGCAGTTTGCTGGGCCAACTAGAGACCCAGTACTTC
13	TRBD1	TRBV19	NA	TRBJ1-1	CASSRTGNTEAFF	TGTGCCAGTAGCCGGACAGGGAACACTGAAGCTTTCTTT
13	NA	TRBV5-1	NA	TRBJ1-1	CASSWGQDTEAFF	TGCGCCAGCAGCTGGGGGCAGGATACTGAAGCTTTCTTT
14	NA	TRBV4-1	NA	TRBJ2-7	CASSQAWTSYEQYF	TGCGCCAGCAGCCAAGCCTGGACTTCATACGAGCAGTACTTC
15	TRBD1	TRBV5-1	NA	TRBJ1-4	CASSLGTGGSEKLFF	TGCGCCAGCAGCTTGGGGACAGGGGGAAGCGAAAAACTGTTTTTT
11	NA	TRBV5-6	NA	TRBJ1-1	CASSLTGEAFF	TGTGCCAGCAGCTTGACAGGGGAAGCTTTCTTT
16	TRBD1	TRBV4-1	NA	TRBJ2-6	CASSQGQGAGANVLTF	TGCGCCAGCAGCCAGGGACAGGGGGCTGGGGCCAACGTCCTGACTTTC
12	NA	TRBV7-6	NA	TRBJ1-1	CASSPRGTEAFF	TGTGCCAGCAGCCCTCGGGGGACTGAAGCTTTCTTT
15	TRBD1	TRBV6-1	NA	TRBJ1-6	CASRPPGQENSPLHF	TGTGCCAGCAGGCCTCCCGGACAGGAGAATTCACCCCTCCACTTT
13	NA	TRBV2	NA	TRBJ2-2	CASRASSVGELFF	TGTGCCAGCAGAGCTTCCTCCGTCGGGGAGCTGTTTTTT
18	TRBD1	TRBV7-3	NA	TRBJ2-6	CASSGFGQGGTGANVLTF	TGTGCCAGCAGCGGCTTCGGACAGGGGGGAACTGGGGCCAACGTCCTGACTTTC
14	NA	TRBV9	NA	TRBJ1-1	CASSPTGRGTEAFF	TGTGCCAGCAGCCCGACCGGGAGGGGCACTGAAGCTTTCTTT
15	TRBD1	TRBV15	few	TRBJ2-5	CATSRYRGQTETQYF	TGTGCCACCAGCAGATACCGGGGACAGACGGAGACCCAGTACTTC
14	NA	TRBV5-1	NA	TRBJ2-5	CASSPGHSQETQYF	TGCGCCAGCAGCCCGGGACATTCTCAAGAGACCCAGTACTTC
14	TRBD2	TRBV5-1	NA	TRBJ2-7	CASSSWTSTNEQYF	TGCGCCAGCAGCTCCTGGACTAGCACCAACGAGCAGTACTTC
15	NA	TRBV7-8	NA	TRBJ2-7	CASSLAEGGTYEQYF	TGTGCCAGCAGCTTAGCTGAGGGGGGGACCTACGAGCAGTACTTC
17	TRBD2	TRBV10-3	NA	TRBJ2-3	CAISERRLAGAPDTQYF	TGTGCCATCAGTGAGAGACGTCTAGCGGGAGCCCCAGATACGCAGTATTTT
13	NA	TRBV27	NA	TRBJ1-2	CASSFGEAAGYTF	TGTGCCAGCAGTTTCGGGGAAGCTGCTGGCTACACCTTC
11	NA	TRBV2	NA	TRBJ1-1	CASSYTGEAFF	TGTGCCAGCAGTTACACAGGAGAAGCTTTCTTT
12	NA	TRBV6-1	NA	TRBJ1-2	CASRPLRRGYTF	TGTGCCAGCCGACCCCTGAGGAGGGGCTACACCTTC
15	TRBD1	TRBV27	once	TRBJ2-7	CASSSPGQATYEQYF	TGTGCCAGCAGTTCTCCGGGACAGGCAACCTACGAGCAGTACTTC
21	TRBD1	TRBV4-1	NA	TRBJ1-1	CASSQDSQIGQGELGSTEAFF	TGCGCCAGCAGCCAAGATTCGCAAATAGGACAGGGTGAATTGGGAAGCACTGAAGCTTTCTTT
13	TRBD1	TRBV2	NA	TRBJ2-7	CASRRRDRPEQYF	TGTGCCAGCAGGAGGCGGGACAGGCCCGAGCAGTACTTC
15	TRBD1	TRBV6-1	NA	TRBJ1-4	CASSASGTGWEKLFF	TGTGCCAGCAGTGCTTCCGGGACAGGCTGGGAAAAACTGTTTTTT
16	NA	TRBV19	NA	TRBJ1-1	CASSVAGGTLNTEAFF	TGTGCCAGTAGCGTAGCGGGGGGCACGTTGAACACTGAAGCTTTCTTT
15	NA	TRBV6-5	NA	TRBJ2-3	CASSKQGSSTDTQYF	TGTGCCAGCAGTAAACAGGGATCTAGCACAGATACGCAGTATTTT
12	NA	TRBV19	NA	TRBJ2-3	CASSRTGDTQYF	TGTGCCAGTAGTAGAACCGGGGATACGCAGTATTTT
18	NA	TRBV4-2	NA	TRBJ1-3	CASSQDLSGAVSGNTIYF	TGTGCCAGCAGCCAAGATTTGTCTGGGGCCGTCTCTGGAAACACCATATATTTT
12	TRBD1	TRBV29-1	NA	TRBJ1-2	CSVAYSGGGYTF	TGCAGCGTTGCCTACTCAGGGGGTGGCTACACCTTC
15	NA	TRBV5-4	once	TRBJ2-3	CASSRGGQGTDTQYF	TGTGCCAGCAGCAGGGGGGGCCAAGGCACAGATACGCAGTATTTT
12	NA	TRBV2	NA	TRBJ1-5	CASNWGGQPQHF	TGTGCCAGCAACTGGGGGGGTCAGCCCCAGCATTTT
14	NA	TRBV30	NA	TRBJ1-4	CAWTGRRGEEKLFF	TGTGCCTGGACAGGTCGCAGGGGCGAGGAAAAACTGTTTTTT
13	NA	TRBV5-1	once	TRBJ1-4	CASGRGSGEKLFF	TGCGCCTCAGGGAGGGGCTCCGGTGAAAAACTGTTTTTT
19	TRBD2	TRBV13	NA	TRBJ2-1	CASSLGRLAGPSGGNEQFF	TGTGCCAGCAGCTTAGGGCGACTAGCGGGCCCCTCAGGGGGCAATGAGCAGTTCTTC
11	NA	TRBV2	NA	TRBJ2-1	CASSFFNEQFF	TGTGCCAGCAGCTTTTTTAATGAGCAGTTCTTC
13	TRBD1	TRBV18	NA	TRBJ1-5	CASSPGQVDSQHF	TGTGCCAGCTCACCGGGACAGGTGGACTCCCAGCATTTT
14	NA	TRBV14	NA	TRBJ2-7	CASSPDGGFYEQYF	TGTGCCAGCAGCCCCGACGGGGGTTTCTACGAGCAGTACTTC
15	NA	TRBV10-3	NA	TRBJ2-3	CAISVGGHSTNTQYF	TGTGCCATCAGTGTAGGGGGACATAGCACGAATACGCAGTATTTT
14	NA	TRBV10-1	NA	TRBJ2-2	CASSELGNTGELFF	TGCGCCAGCAGTGAACTTGGGAACACCGGGGAGCTGTTTTTT
15	TRBD1	TRBV6-1	NA	TRBJ1-1	CASSELGTGTTEAFF	TGTGCCAGCAGTGAACTGGGGACAGGGACCACTGAAGCTTTCTTT
13	NA	TRBV30	few	TRBJ2-3	CACAKSATDTQYF	TGTGCCTGTGCGAAAAGCGCAACAGATACGCAGTATTTT
17	TRBD1	TRBV4-2	NA	TRBJ1-1	CASSPGADQGVNTEAFF	TGTGCCAGCAGCCCGGGAGCGGATCAGGGGGTCAACACTGAAGCTTTCTTT
13	NA	TRBV6-1	NA	TRBJ2-5	CASTNGQQETQYF	TGTGCCAGCACCAATGGCCAACAAGAGACCCAGTACTTC
14	TRBD1	TRBV27	NA	TRBJ1-2	CASSLTGANYGYTF	TGTGCCAGCAGTTTAACAGGGGCCAACTATGGCTACACCTTC
16	NA	TRBV5-4	NA	TRBJ1-1	CASSLGQGWMNTEAFF	TGTGCCAGCAGCTTGGGGCAGGGGTGGATGAACACTGAAGCTTTCTTT
12	NA	TRBV30	NA	TRBJ2-7	CAWTGISYEQYF	TGTGCCTGGACAGGAATAAGCTACGAGCAGTACTTC
13	NA	TRBV18	NA	TRBJ2-7	CASSPGAHYEQYF	TGTGCCAGCTCACCGGGAGCCCACTACGAGCAGTACTTC
15	TRBD1	TRBV19	NA	TRBJ1-2	CASSISGTGARGYTF	TGTGCCAGTAGTATCTCCGGGACAGGGGCTCGAGGCTACACCTTC
15	NA	TRBV21-1	few	TRBJ2-7	CASSKRNRGPYEQYF	TGTGCCAGCAGCAAAAGGAACAGGGGGCCCTACGAGCAGTACTTC